The source of this T cell receptor (beta chain) is a study of post-analysis software for immune sequencing data. Findings and caveats of the study: There was significantly lower normalized Chao1 diversity in multiple sclerosis patients than in controls. Patients used about five TRBV segments, including TRBV5-6, TRBV5-1 and TRBV20-1, more often than controls.

Notes on this clonotype: Its antigen is currently unknown.

V gave up 4 bases and J gave up 3 bases, with 10 bases separating them. The CDR3 has 13 amino acids. Germline values: CDR1 SQVTM, CDR2 ANQGSEA. Unique-molecular-identifier-tagged TCR beta cDNA libraries were used. TCRdb analysed the PCR reads with MiXCR anew, one entry per CDR3 protein. The data hold some 700,000 distinct CDR3 sequences, with more than 50% observed a single time. V is TRBV29-1 and J is TRBJ2-1; possible D gene TRBD1, 5 bases. The TCR originated in a girl aged 2 to 9 with multiple sclerosis. The sample comprised blood. The CDR3 is CSVVGHRYNEQFF. The CDR3 region has the DNA TGCAGCGTTGTCGGACATCGCTACAATGAGCAGTTCTTC.